The following is a T cell receptor (beta chain) sequence with its context. No antigen is known for it. This CDR3 has 15 amino acids. Germline V lookup: CDR1 MNHEY, CDR2 SVGEGT. This specimen belongs to a study of CXCR3-negative and CXCR3-positive naive CD8 T cells. Via 5' RACE with UMI labels, TRB cDNA libraries were prepared. TCRdb re-called the 5' RACE reads and catalogs CDR3 proteins one per entry, DNA excluded. The sample table includes about 43,000 distinct CDR3 sequences. Study-level results: PBMCs showed partially decreased CXCR3 expression after cryopreservation, and most assays used fresh PBMCs.

The clonotype was recovered from a human donor in good health. Some clones in this sample may be carry-over from other donors' samples. V gene TRBV6-2 or TRBV6-3 combines with J gene TRBJ2-7; the D call from TCRdb, TRBD2, cannot be confirmed without DNA. Source material: memory CD8+ T cells from blood. The CDR3 protein is CASKARWAGSYEQYF.